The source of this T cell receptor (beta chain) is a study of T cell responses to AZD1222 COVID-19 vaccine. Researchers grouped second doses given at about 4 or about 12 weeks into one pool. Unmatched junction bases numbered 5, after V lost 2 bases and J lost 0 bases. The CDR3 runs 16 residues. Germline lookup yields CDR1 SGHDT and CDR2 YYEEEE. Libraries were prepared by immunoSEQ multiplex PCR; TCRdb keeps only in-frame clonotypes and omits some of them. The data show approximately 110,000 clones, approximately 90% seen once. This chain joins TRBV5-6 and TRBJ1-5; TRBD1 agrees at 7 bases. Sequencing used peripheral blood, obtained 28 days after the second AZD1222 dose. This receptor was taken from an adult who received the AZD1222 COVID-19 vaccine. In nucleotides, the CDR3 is TGTGCCAGCAGCTTTCAGACAGGGTATAGCAATCAGCCCCAGCATTTT. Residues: CASSFQTGYSNQPQHF.